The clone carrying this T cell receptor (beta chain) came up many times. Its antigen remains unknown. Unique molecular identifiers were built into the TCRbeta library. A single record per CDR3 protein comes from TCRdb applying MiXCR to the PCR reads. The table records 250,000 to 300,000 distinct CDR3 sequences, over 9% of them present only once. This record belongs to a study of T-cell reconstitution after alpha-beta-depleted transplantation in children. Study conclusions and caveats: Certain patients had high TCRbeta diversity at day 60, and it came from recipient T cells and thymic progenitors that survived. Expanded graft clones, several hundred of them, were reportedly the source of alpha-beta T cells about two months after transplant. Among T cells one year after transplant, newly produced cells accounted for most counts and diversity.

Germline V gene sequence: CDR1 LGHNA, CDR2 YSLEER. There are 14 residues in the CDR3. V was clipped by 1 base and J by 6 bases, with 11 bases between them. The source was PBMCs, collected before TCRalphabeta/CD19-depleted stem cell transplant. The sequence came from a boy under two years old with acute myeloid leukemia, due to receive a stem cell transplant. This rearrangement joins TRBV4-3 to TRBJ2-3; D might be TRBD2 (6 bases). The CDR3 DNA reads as TGCGCCAGCAGCCAAGGGGGGGAGCCCGATACGCAGTATTTT. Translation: CASSQGGEPDTQYF.